This TCR beta chain was found in a study of blood T cell repertoires in COVID-19. Study at large: Samples taken during acute and convalescent COVID-19 were collected in the United States, Italy and Spain.

Assay: immunoSEQ multiplex PCR; the TCRdb copy retains only in-frame clones and omits some. This sample has some 26,000 clones, with about 83% found just once. V lost 0 bases and J lost 7, with 21 bases in between. The CDR3 length is 17 residues. Germline CDR1 reads MGHRA; CDR2 reads YSYEKL. The source material was peripheral blood. This receptor was identified in a human donor in a cohort sampled during active COVID-19. The chain is built from TRBV4-1 and TRBJ1-1, with D maybe TRBD1 (5 bases). CDR3 coding DNA: TGCGCCAGCAGCCAAGAGGGCAGGGCCCCTACCCAAGGTGAAGCTTTCTTT. Translation gives CASSQEGRAPTQGEAFF.